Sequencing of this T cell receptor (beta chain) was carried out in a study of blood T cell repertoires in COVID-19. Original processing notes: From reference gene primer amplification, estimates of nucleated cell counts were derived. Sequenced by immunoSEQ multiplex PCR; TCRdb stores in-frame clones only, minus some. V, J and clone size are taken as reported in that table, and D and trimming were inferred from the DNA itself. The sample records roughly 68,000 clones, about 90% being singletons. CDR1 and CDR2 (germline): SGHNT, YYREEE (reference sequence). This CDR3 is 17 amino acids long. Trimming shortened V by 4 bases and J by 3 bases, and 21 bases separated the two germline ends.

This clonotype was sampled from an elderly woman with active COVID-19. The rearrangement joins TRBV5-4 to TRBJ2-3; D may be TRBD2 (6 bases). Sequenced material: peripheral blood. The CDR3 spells CASSAPLVGSMTDTQYF. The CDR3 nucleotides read TGTGCCAGCAGCGCCCCCCTTGTCGGGAGTATGACAGATACGCAGTATTTT.